This T cell receptor beta chain was profiled in a study of blood T cell repertoires in COVID-19. Study-wide context: The United States, Italy and Spain provided the acute and convalescent COVID-19 samples. PBMCs, B-cell-depleted T cells, or T cells provided the cDNA or gDNA that made up the material.

Authors' data handling: Estimation of nucleated cell counts relied on the amplification of reference gene primers. Some clones are missing from TCRdb's copy, which holds only in-frame ones; the method was immunoSEQ multiplex PCR. Clone size and the V and J calls come from that table; the DNA yielded D and trimming. The sample shows approximately 44,000 clones, more than 70% of them seen only once. The CDR3 consists of 15 residues. V gave up 8 bases and J gave up 8 bases; unmatched junction bases: 12. Germline V gene lookup returns CDR1 MNHEY and CDR2 SVGAGI. The table lists this clone with a few counts.

The rearrangement links TRBV6-5 to TRBJ1-6, with 7 nucleotides matching TRBD1. Sequencing was done on a sample of peripheral blood. The source is a human donor in a cohort sampled during active COVID-19. The CDR3 region is CASGRGGRGDSPLHF. CDR3 nucleotide sequence: TGTGCCAGCGGCAGAGGAGGCAGGGGGGATTCACCCCTCCACTTT.